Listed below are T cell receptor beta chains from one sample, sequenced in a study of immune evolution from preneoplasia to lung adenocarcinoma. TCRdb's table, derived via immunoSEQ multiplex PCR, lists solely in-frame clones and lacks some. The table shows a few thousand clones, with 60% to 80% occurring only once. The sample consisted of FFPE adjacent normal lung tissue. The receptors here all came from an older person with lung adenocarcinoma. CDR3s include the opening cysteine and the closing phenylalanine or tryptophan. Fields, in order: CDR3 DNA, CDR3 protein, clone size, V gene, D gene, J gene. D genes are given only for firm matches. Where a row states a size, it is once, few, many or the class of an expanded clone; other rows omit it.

TGTGCCAGCAGCTTAGTCGGTGGGACAGGGGGCCATGGCTACACCTTC,CASSLVGGTGGHGYTF,.,TRBV11-3,TRBD1,TRBJ1-2
TGTGCCAGCAGGCCCGGGGACCGCAATCAGCCCCAGCATTTT,CASRPGDRNQPQHF,few,TRBV6-5,.,TRBJ1-5
TGTGCCAGCAGTTCGAACCTCCGGGACAGGGACCCCATTAACTATGGCTACACCTTC,CASSSNLRDRDPINYGYTF,.,TRBV27,TRBD1,TRBJ1-2
TGTGCCAGCAGCTTAGATGCGGCTATCGGACGTGGTGAGCAGTTCTTC,CASSLDAAIGRGEQFF,.,TRBV7-2,.,TRBJ2-1
TGCAGCCGAGATGGCTACACCTTC,CSRDGYTF,.,TRBV20-1,.,TRBJ1-2
TGTGCCAGCAGTGACGGAGGGACTAGCGGCCTCGGTGAGCAGTTCTTC,CASSDGGTSGLGEQFF,.,TRBV2,TRBD2,TRBJ2-1
TGTGCCAGCAGCTTAGGGGGGGCCTTGGATACGCAGTATTTT,CASSLGGALDTQYF,.,TRBV7-2,.,TRBJ2-3
TGTGCCAGCACCGTCCCCGGGGAATATAGCAATCAGCCCCAGCATTTT,CASTVPGEYSNQPQHF,.,TRBV28,.,TRBJ1-5
TGTGCCAGCAGCGTATATCCATCGGGACCGAGCACAGATACGCAGTATTTT,CASSVYPSGPSTDTQYF,.,TRBV7-3,.,TRBJ2-3
TGTGCCAGCAGCTTAGTTGTACCCCCCACAGATACGCAGTATTTT,CASSLVVPPTDTQYF,.,TRBV7-2,.,TRBJ2-3
TGTGCCAGCAGCTCCACCGGACTAGCGGGGGGGCTCGAGCAGTACTTC,CASSSTGLAGGLEQYF,.,TRBV7-8,TRBD2,TRBJ2-7
TGTGCCAGCAGTCTCTTAGCTGAGGGAACGGATACGCAGTATTTT,CASSLLAEGTDTQYF,.,TRBV6-5,.,TRBJ2-3
TGTGCCAGCAGCCTCGACGGGCGTTTCGCTTTCTTT,CASSLDGRFAFF,.,TRBV28,.,TRBJ1-1
TGTGCCAGCAGCCCGGGGGAGTTCACAGATACGCAGTATTTT,CASSPGEFTDTQYF,.,TRBV7-2,.,TRBJ2-3
TGCGCCAGCAGCCAAAAGGTCTATGTTGGGGGGCAAATCACAGATACGCAGTATTTT,CASSQKVYVGGQITDTQYF,.,TRBV4-1,.,TRBJ2-3
TGCGCCAGCAGCCCGGACACCACAGGTTTCGGGAACACTGAAGCTTTCTTT,CASSPDTTGFGNTEAFF,.,TRBV4-1,.,TRBJ1-1
TGTGCCTGCGACACCGACTCCTACGAGCAGTACTTC,CACDTDSYEQYF,.,TRBV2,.,TRBJ2-7
TGTGCCAGTAGTAAAAACAGGGGAGAGACCCAGTACTTC,CASSKNRGETQYF,.,TRBV19,TRBD1,TRBJ2-5
TGTGCCAGCAGCAGGGGAAGTCAGACTGAAGCTTTCTTT,CASSRGSQTEAFF,.,TRBV7-2,.,TRBJ1-1
TGTGCCACCAGCGACCGTCGAGATACGCAGTATTTT,CATSDRRDTQYF,.,TRBV15,.,TRBJ2-3
TGTGCCAGCAGTTACATCAGGGACGCGAGTCAGCCCCAGCATTTT,CASSYIRDASQPQHF,.,TRBV6-5,.,TRBJ1-5
TGTGCCAGCAGCCGAGGGACAGGGGTTGACGAGCAGTACTTC,CASSRGTGVDEQYF,few,TRBV7-9,TRBD1,TRBJ2-7
TGCGCCAGCAGCCAAGATTCGACTAGCGGGGCTGATACGCAGTATTTT,CASSQDSTSGADTQYF,once,TRBV4-1,TRBD2,TRBJ2-3
TGTGCCAGCACCCAACGGGTAGCGGGTACCCCGATGGGGGAGACCCAGTACTTC,CASTQRVAGTPMGETQYF,once,TRBV28,TRBD2,TRBJ2-5
TGTGCCAGCAGCTTGGGGGGTGCAGATACGCAGTATTTT,CASSLGGADTQYF,once,TRBV5-4,.,TRBJ2-3
TGTGCCAGCAGCTTAGAAGTAGGGCCCGGTTACACCTTC,CASSLEVGPGYTF,few,TRBV7-2,.,TRBJ1-2